Sequencing of this T cell receptor (beta chain) was carried out in a study of blood T cells in healthy people across ages (dated by TCRdb to 2014 to 2015). With respect to the entire study: Template switching captured roughly one uniquely barcoded TCR beta cDNA molecule per two T cells in model experiments. Two additional independent replicas of 1 million unique cDNA reads from the same blood draw were analyzed for two donors (one aged 18 to 30 and one aged 80 or older). Donors of different ages were randomly distributed across sequencing lanes to avoid experimental bias. The study measured age-related changes in TCR beta repertoire diversity using deep sequencing normalized with unique cDNA molecular identifiers. Donors were grouped into four age groups: young (average roughly 15 years), middle-aged (approximately 41), aged (approximately 58) and long-lived (about 82). Results the study describes overall, beyond this receptor: Observed TCR beta diversity correlated strongly with the percentage of naive T cells measured by flow cytometry. Estimates of total diversity based on one million sequenced T cells were regarded as lower bounds and as underestimates. Since profiling was done on bulk unsorted PBMCs, naive and antigen-experienced compartments could not be conclusively compared. Because the CMV infection status of the donors was unknown, age-related changes in expanded clonotypes may potentially have been confounded. Observed TCR beta diversity per million T cells fell roughly linearly with age, and a significant reduction was already apparent by age roughly 40. The long-lived group showed more naive CD4+ T cells, fewer expanded clones and increased TCR diversity than the aged group, suggesting age selection.

Receptor libraries were prepared by 5' RACE. The sequencer was an Illumina HiSeq 2500. A second PCR of about 6 to 12 cycles was performed with a sample-barcoded 5' primer and a J-beta primer mix. A unique molecular identifier was introduced onto each TCR beta cDNA molecule by a template-switch 5' adaptor carrying 12 random nucleotides. At least 2.5 million CDR3-containing paired-end reads were obtained from each sample. All of the RNA was converted into first-strand cDNA using the Mint cDNA synthesis kit, with a TRBC-specific oligonucleotide serving as the primer. After uracil-DNA glycosylase treatment, a first 18-cycle PCR used universal primers M1SS and BC2_uni_R on all cDNA. The study's processing was this. Each sample was normalized by randomly selecting 1 million high-quality reads, each carrying a distinct molecular identifier. Instead of being binned into consensus sequences, reads with shared molecular identifiers were discarded. MiTCR, set to a Q25 quality threshold and the strictest error-elimination algorithm, was used for CDR3 identification, clonotype clustering and error correction. Lower-bound total TCR beta diversity was estimated with a nonparametric unseen species model using Euler transformation. TCRdb passed the public sequencing reads through fastp at Q25 and MiXCR, retaining productive beta sequences. Merged by CDR3 protein, the rows form single entries marked with the most common genes and DNA. These V and J calls are TCRdb output, not the study's own analysis. The sample data list around 1,500,000 distinct CDR3 sequences, and about 30% of these were observed just once. Jointly, the top ten make up around 7.7% of the sample.

Donors were under 40 systemically healthy Caucasian individuals from Russia aged roughly 6 to 100 years. Each donor gave roughly 9.5 milliliters of peripheral blood, collected into EDTA-treated Vacutainer tubes. PBMCs were isolated by Ficoll-Paque density-gradient centrifugation, with at least 6 million obtained per sample. Total RNA, at least 6 micrograms per sample, was extracted from PBMCs with Trizol reagent. For every donor, an aliquot of PBMCs went through flow cytometry to measure the percentages of naive CD45RAhigh/CD27high T cells. This clonotype appeared a few times. This clone's antigen is unknown. Base-call qualities are not available, and no considerably larger clone is one nucleotide away. This TCR was sampled from a woman in her twenties or thirties in good health. Sequencing used blood.

The CDR3 protein is CATNRWDRNTEAFF. At the DNA level, the sequence is TGTGCCACCAACCGGTGGGACAGGAACACTGAAGCTTTCTTT. The chain couples TRBV7-9 to TRBJ1-1; the central 7 bases match TRBD1. The CDR3, cysteine through phenylalanine, is 14 amino acids long. The DNA shown is the 42-base CDR3, in frame from base 1. CDR1 and CDR2, looked up from the germline V gene (reference sequence), are SEHNR and FQNEAQ. At the junction V is shortened by 10 bases and J by 1 base; bases outside the gene matches: 9. Extended through the reference TRBV7-9 and TRBJ1-1 proteins, this CDR3 yields the full variable domain: DTGVSQNPRHKITKRGQNVTFRCDPISEHNRLYWYRQTLGQGPEFLTYFQNEAQLEKSRLLSDRFSAERPKGSFSTLEIQRTEQGDSAMYLCATNRWDRNTEAFFGQGTRLTVV.